A selection of T cell receptor beta chains follows, all from one sample in a study of blood T cell repertoires in COVID-19. Using immunoSEQ multiplex PCR, the repertoire was profiled, and TCRdb retains in-frame clones only, with some absent. The sample shows 200,000 to 300,000 clones, approximately 80% of them seen only once. The sample taken for sequencing was peripheral blood. The receptor set was obtained from a man aged 40-50 years who had recovered from COVID-19. CDR3s include the opening cysteine and the closing phenylalanine or tryptophan. A D gene is named only where the DNA matches it firmly. The listing skips clone size in some rows; elsewhere it reads once, few, many or a size class.

V,J,D,size,CDR3,DNA
TRBV7-2,TRBJ2-3,TRBD2,NA,CASKNGLASTDTQYF,TGTGCCAGCAAAAATGGACTAGCTAGCACAGATACGCAGTATTTT
TRBV7-2,TRBJ2-1,TRBD2,NA,CASSLTSGRLDEQFF,TGTGCCAGCAGCCTCACTAGCGGGAGGCTGGATGAGCAGTTCTTC
TRBV9,TRBJ1-4,NA,NA,CASSAGIANEKLFF,TGTGCCAGCAGCGCGGGGATAGCTAATGAAAAACTGTTTTTT
TRBV19,TRBJ1-1,NA,NA,CASSVDGSNTEAFF,TGTGCCAGTAGTGTCGACGGGTCGAACACTGAAGCTTTCTTT
TRBV5-4,TRBJ2-7,TRBD1,NA,CASSHPGQGADEQYF,TGTGCCAGCAGCCATCCGGGACAGGGGGCGGACGAGCAGTACTTC
TRBV7-9,TRBJ1-1,NA,NA,CASSQQGNTEAFF,TGTGCCAGCAGCCAACAGGGTAACACTGAAGCTTTCTTT
TRBV2,TRBJ1-1,NA,NA,CASSEREMGTEAFF,TGTGCCAGCAGTGAGAGGGAAATGGGCACTGAAGCTTTCTTT
TRBV7-2,TRBJ1-6,NA,NA,CASSFTGLVGNSPLHF,TGTGCCAGCAGCTTCACAGGTCTCGTGGGGAATTCACCCCTCCACTTT
TRBV6-2/TRBV6-3,TRBJ1-5,NA,NA,CASSYRYLYSNQPQHF,TGTGCCAGCAGTTACCGGTACCTATATAGCAATCAGCCCCAGCATTTT
TRBV15,TRBJ1-1,TRBD1,NA,CATSSTGQGARTEAFF,TGTGCCACCAGCTCCACAGGACAGGGGGCGAGAACTGAAGCTTTCTTT
TRBV4-1,TRBJ1-3,NA,few,CASSQDRPRERGNTIYF,TGCGCCAGCAGCCAAGATCGCCCCAGGGAAAGAGGAAACACCATATATTTT
TRBV2,TRBJ2-7,TRBD1,NA,CASRYDRGGYEQYF,TGTGCCAGCAGGTACGACAGGGGCGGTTACGAGCAGTACTTC
TRBV11-2,TRBJ1-2,NA,NA,CASSLVTGSYGYTF,TGTGCCAGCAGCTTAGTGACAGGAAGCTATGGCTACACCTTC
TRBV19,TRBJ1-3,TRBD1,NA,CASRTTGPGNTIYF,TGTGCCAGTAGAACGACAGGGCCTGGAAACACCATATATTTT
TRBV5-6,TRBJ1-2,NA,NA,CASSLDNRPHYGYTF,TGTGCCAGCAGCTTGGATAACAGGCCACACTATGGCTACACCTTC
TRBV4-3,TRBJ2-1,TRBD1,NA,CASSRLTGGIDEQFF,TGCGCCAGCAGCCGATTAACAGGGGGCATAGATGAGCAGTTCTTC
TRBV4-3,TRBJ2-1,TRBD2,NA,CASSQGTSGGRVEQFF,TGCGCCAGCAGCCAAGGGACTAGCGGGGGGCGGGTTGAGCAGTTCTTC
TRBV3-1/TRBV3-2,TRBJ1-2,TRBD1,few,CASSQQGARRTDYGYTF,TGTGCCAGCAGCCAACAGGGGGCGCGAAGGACGGACTATGGCTACACCTTC
TRBV4-1,TRBJ1-1,NA,NA,CASSNTRVMNTEAFF,TGCGCCAGCAGCAACACCAGGGTGATGAACACTGAAGCTTTCTTT
TRBV5-6,TRBJ2-7,NA,once,CASSLGGGSSYEQYF,TGTGCCAGCAGCTTGGGAGGGGGTAGCTCCTACGAGCAGTACTTC